This TCR beta chain emerged from a study of Graves' ophthalmopathy and Graves' hyperthyroidism. Using RNA transcripts, the TCR beta CDR3 regions were amplified. The authors performed first-round RT-PCR with HTBI primers and then a second-round multiplex PCR. TCRdb re-called the multiplex PCR reads through MiXCR, storing one row per CDR3 protein. The sample includes a few hundred thousand distinct CDR3 sequences, 15% to 20% of them seen just once. At least ten counts were recorded for this clonotype. The junction had 10 bases not matched to a gene; V was cut back by 3 bases and J by 5 bases. The length of the CDR3 is 15 residues. Germline V gives CDR1 GTSNPN, CDR2 SVGIG (reference sequence).

The TCR sequence derives from an adult woman with stable Graves' hyperthyroidism. The sample was peripheral blood. The V and J genes are TRBV30 and TRBJ1-1, with 9 bases lining up with TRBD1. The CDR3 sequence: CAWRTPGQGRTEAFF. CDR3 DNA sequence: TGTGCCTGGAGGACTCCGGGACAGGGTAGGACTGAAGCTTTCTTT.